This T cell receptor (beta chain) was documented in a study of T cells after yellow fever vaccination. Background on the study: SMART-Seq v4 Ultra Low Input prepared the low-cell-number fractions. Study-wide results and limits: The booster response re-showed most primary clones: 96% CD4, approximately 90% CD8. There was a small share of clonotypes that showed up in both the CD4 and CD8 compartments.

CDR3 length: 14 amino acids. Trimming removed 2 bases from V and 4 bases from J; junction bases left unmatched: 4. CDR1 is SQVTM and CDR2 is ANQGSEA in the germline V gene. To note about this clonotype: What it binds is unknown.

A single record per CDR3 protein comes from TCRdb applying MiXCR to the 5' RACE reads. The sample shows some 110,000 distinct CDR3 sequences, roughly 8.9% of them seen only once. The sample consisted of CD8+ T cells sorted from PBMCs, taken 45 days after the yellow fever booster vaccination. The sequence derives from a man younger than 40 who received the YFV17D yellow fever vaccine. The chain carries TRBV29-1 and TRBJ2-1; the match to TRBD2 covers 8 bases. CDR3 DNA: TGCAGCGTTGAAAGGACTAGCAGATACAATGAGCAGTTCTTC. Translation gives CSVERTSRYNEQFF.